Each of the 3 T cell receptor beta chains below was sequenced from the same sample in a study of blood T cell repertoires in COVID-19. The repertoire was sequenced with immunoSEQ multiplex PCR; TCRdb's copy has only in-frame clones and lacks some. Among over 200,000 clones listed, around four fifths were seen once. Sequenced input: peripheral blood. The receptor source for this set is a man aged 35 to 55 with active or convalescent COVID-19.

The rearrangement links TRBV7-6 to TRBJ2-1; 9 bases fit TRBD1. Unmatched junction bases numbered 19, after V lost 5 bases and J lost 11 bases. Germline-derived CDR1 and CDR2 are SGHVS and FNYEAQ. This CDR3 is built from 17 residues. The CDR3 DNA reads as TGTGCCAGCAGCCTCCCCCGGACAGGGGAACAACAAATGAAGCAGTTCTTC. It encodes CASSLPRTGEQQMKQFF. Full variable domain (missing parts from reference TRBV7-6 and TRBJ2-1): GAGVSQSPRYKVTKRGQDVALRCDPISGHVSLYWYRQALGQGPEFLTYFNYEAQQDKSGLPNDRFSAERPEGSISTLTIQRTEQRDSAMYRCASSLPRTGEQQMKQFFGPGTRLTVL.

This clone was observed a few times. Other DNA sequences in the same sample also yield this CDR3. V usage is TRBV5-4 and J usage is TRBJ2-2; weak D call: TRBD2 (5 bases). Germline V CDR1 and CDR2: SGHNT, YYREEE (reference sequence). The CDR3 spans 15 residues. Trimming left V 0 bases short and J 1 base short, with 7 bases between. CDR3: CASSLGGLNTGELFF. The CDR3 DNA reads as TGTGCCAGCAGCTTGGGCGGACTGAACACCGGGGAGCTGTTTTTT.

The V and J genes are TRBV19 and TRBJ1-3; D is unresolved. V dropped 7 bases and J dropped 0 bases, with 10 bases sitting between them. The germline V gene encodes CDR1 LNHDA and CDR2 SQIVND (reference sequence). This CDR3 has 14 amino acids. The CDR3 DNA is TGTGCCAGTATGGAGCTCCCCTCTGGAAACACCATATATTTT. Residues: CASMELPSGNTIYF.